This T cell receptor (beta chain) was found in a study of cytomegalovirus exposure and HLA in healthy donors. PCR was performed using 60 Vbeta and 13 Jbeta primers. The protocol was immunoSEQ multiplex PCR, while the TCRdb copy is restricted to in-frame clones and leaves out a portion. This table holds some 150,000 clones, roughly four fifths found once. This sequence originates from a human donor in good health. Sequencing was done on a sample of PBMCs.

This CDR3 is CATSPGGGYQETQYF. For the CDR3, the DNA is TGTGCCACCAGCCCAGGGGGCGGGTACCAAGAGACCCAGTACTTC. This rearrangement joins TRBV15 to TRBJ2-5; 8 bases match TRBD1. Germline assignment: CDR1 LNHNV and CDR2 YYDKDF (reference sequence). The V segment lost 5 bases and the J segment 0 bases; nucleotides outside the gene matches: 5. The CDR3 is 15 amino acids.